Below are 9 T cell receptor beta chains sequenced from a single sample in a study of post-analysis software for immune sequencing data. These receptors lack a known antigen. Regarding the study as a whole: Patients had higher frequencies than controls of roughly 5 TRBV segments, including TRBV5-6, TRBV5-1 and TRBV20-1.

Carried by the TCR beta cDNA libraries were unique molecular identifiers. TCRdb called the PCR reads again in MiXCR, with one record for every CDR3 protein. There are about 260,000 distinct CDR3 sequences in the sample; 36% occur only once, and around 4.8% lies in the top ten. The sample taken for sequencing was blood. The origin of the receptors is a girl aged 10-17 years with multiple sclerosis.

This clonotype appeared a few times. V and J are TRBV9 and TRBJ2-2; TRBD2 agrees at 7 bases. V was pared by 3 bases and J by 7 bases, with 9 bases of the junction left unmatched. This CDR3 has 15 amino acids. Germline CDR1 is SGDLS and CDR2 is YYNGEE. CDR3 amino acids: CASSAGSGMVGELFF. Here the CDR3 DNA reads TGTGCCAGCAGCGCGGGAAGCGGGATGGTCGGGGAGCTGTTTTTT.

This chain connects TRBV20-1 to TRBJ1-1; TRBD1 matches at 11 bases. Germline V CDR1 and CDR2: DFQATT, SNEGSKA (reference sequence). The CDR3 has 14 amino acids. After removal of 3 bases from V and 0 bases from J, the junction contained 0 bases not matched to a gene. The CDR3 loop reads CSARGQGVNTEAFF. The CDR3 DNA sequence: TGCAGTGCTAGGGGACAGGGGGTGAACACTGAAGCTTTCTTT.

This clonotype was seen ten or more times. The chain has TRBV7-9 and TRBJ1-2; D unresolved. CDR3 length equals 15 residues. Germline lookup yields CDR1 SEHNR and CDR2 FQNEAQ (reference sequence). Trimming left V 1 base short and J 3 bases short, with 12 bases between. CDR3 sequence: CASSLEVWTDYGYTF. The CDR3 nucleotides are TGTGCCAGCAGCTTAGAGGTTTGGACGGACTATGGCTACACCTTC. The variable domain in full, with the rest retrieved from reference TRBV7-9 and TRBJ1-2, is DTGVSQNPRHKITKRGQNVTFRCDPISEHNRLYWYRQTLGQGPEFLTYFQNEAQLEKSRLLSDRFSAERPKGSFSTLEIQRTEQGDSAMYLCASSLEVWTDYGYTFGSGTRLTVV.

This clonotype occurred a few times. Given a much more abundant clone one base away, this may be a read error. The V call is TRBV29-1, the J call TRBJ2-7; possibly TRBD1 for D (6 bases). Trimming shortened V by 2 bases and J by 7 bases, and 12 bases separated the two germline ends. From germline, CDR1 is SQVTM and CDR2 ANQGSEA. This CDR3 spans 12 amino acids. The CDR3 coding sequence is TGCAGCGTTGAACAGGGGCCCAATGAGCAGTACTTC. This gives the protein CSVEQGPNEQYF.

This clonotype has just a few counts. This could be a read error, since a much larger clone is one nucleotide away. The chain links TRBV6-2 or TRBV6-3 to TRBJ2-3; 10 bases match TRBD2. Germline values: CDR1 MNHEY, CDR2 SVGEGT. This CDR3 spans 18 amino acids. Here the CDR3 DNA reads TGTGCCAGCAATTACTCGATTCCCGGGACTAGCGGCACAGATACGCAGTATTTT. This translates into CASNYSIPGTSGTDTQYF.

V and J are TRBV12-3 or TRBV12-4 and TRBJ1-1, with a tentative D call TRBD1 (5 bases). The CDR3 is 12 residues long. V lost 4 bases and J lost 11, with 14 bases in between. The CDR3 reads CASSSHRKTAFF. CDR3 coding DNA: TGTGCCAGCAGTTCCCACAGGAAGACGGCTTTCTTT.

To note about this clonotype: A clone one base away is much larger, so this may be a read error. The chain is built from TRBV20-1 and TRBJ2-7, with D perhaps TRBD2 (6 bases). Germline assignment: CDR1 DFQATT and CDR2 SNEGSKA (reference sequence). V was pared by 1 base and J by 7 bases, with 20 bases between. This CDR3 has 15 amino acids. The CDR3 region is CSARGNAGRYNEQYF. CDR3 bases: TGCAGTGCTAGAGGGAACGCGGGAAGGTACAATGAGCAGTACTTC.

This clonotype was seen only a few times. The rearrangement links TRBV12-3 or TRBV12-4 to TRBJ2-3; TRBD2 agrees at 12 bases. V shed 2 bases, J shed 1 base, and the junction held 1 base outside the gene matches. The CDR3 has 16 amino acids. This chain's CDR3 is CASSLRLAGGTDTQYF. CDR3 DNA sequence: TGTGCCAGCAGTTTAAGACTAGCGGGGGGCACAGATACGCAGTATTTT.

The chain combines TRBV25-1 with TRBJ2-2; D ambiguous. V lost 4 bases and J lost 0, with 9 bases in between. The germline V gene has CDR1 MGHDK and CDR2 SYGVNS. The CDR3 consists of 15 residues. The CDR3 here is CASSATSSNTGELFF. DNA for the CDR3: TGTGCCAGCAGTGCCACCTCATCGAACACCGGGGAGCTGTTTTTT.